A single T cell receptor beta chain is shown here with its context. Its antigen is not identified. The data derive from a study of cytomegalovirus exposure and HLA in healthy donors. Study-level background: The same platform was used for the 90 to 150 validation repertoires as for the approximately 630 first-cohort repertoires, as reported in a later analysis.

The data were produced by immunoSEQ multiplex PCR, yet TCRdb's version contains in-frame clones alone and is incomplete. This sample has over 250,000 clones, with around 90% found just once. Regarding the study as a whole: Investigators reported some 150 TCR beta chains as tied to cytomegalovirus. Later, an analysis found that TCR clusters from the first cohort tended to co-occur in the roughly 120 validation repertoires.

From the roughly 110-subject validation cohort, which was separate from the roughly 670-subject first cohort, the donors were drawn. V shed 0 bases and J shed 10 bases, with 12 bases lying between them. The CDR3 has 13 residues. Germline loops: CDR1 SEHNR, CDR2 FQNEAQ (reference sequence). This TCR was sampled from a woman aged 25 to 39 in good health and CMV-seropositive. The sample consisted of PBMCs. The chain is built from TRBV7-9 and TRBJ1-1, with a weak D call TRBD1 (5 bases). CDR3 sequence (DNA): TGTGCCAGCAGCTTAGCGGGGACCGGGGGAGCTTTCTTT. Its protein is CASSLAGTGGAFF.